This entry features one T cell receptor beta chain sequence. Authors' data handling: Amplification of reference gene primers was used by the study to estimate nucleated cell counts. Only in-frame clones appear in the TCRdb table, and some are missing; sequencing was by immunoSEQ multiplex PCR. The V and J calls and clone size were taken over from that table, and D and trimming were inferred from the DNA. The sample carries more than 150,000 clones, roughly 90% recorded once. This specimen comes from a study of blood T cell repertoires in COVID-19. Across the whole study: Specimens from acute and convalescent COVID-19 originated in the United States, Italy and Spain. T cells, B-cell-depleted T cells, or PBMCs provided the cDNA or gDNA that served as material.

Per the germline V gene, CDR1 is DFQATT and CDR2 is SNEGSKA (reference sequence). The CDR3 totals 14 residues. Trimming removed 3 bases from V and 1 base from J, with 12 bases in between. The chain carries TRBV20-1 and TRBJ1-1; D not certain. The source of this sequence is a man between 60 and 70 years old with acute or convalescent COVID-19. Sequencing was done on a sample of peripheral blood. The CDR3 loop is CSASGGGWNTEAFF. DNA for the CDR3: TGCAGTGCTAGTGGAGGCGGCTGGAACACTGAAGCTTTCTTT.